The 14 T cell receptor beta chains below come from one sample, sequenced in a study of graft-versus-host responses after intestinal transplantation. Using immunoSEQ multiplex PCR, the repertoire was profiled, and TCRdb retains in-frame clones only, with some absent. The sample consists of 73,000 or so clones, around 91% of them appearing once. For these receptors, no antigen is known. The specimen comprised unstimulated CD8+ T cells sorted from spleen or lymph node cells, sampled before transplant. These TCRs come from a human donor who was the organ donor for an intestinal transplant.

CDR3 protein: CASSLAQSTDTQYF. DNA of the CDR3: TGTGCCAGCAGCTTAGCCCAGAGCACAGATACGCAGTATTTT. The chain is built from TRBV11-2 and TRBJ2-3; D is unresolved. The CDR3 covers 14 residues. Germline V CDR1 and CDR2: SGHAT, FQNNGV. Trimming cost V 1 base and J 0 bases, with 5 bases left between them.

This chain joins TRBV4-3 and TRBJ1-2; weak D call: TRBD1 (6 bases). Germline V gene lookup returns CDR1 LGHNA and CDR2 YSLEER. The CDR3 has 16 amino acids. V was pared by 0 bases and J by 4 bases, with 15 bases between. As DNA, the CDR3 is TGCGCCAGCAGCCAAGATGACAAGCGGGGGCCCTATGGCTACACCTTC. This translates into CASSQDDKRGPYGYTF.

The chain links TRBV4-3 to TRBJ2-1; 10 bases line up with TRBD1. The CDR3 contains 17 residues. CDR1 is LGHNA, CDR2 YSLEER, per germline. J was trimmed by 4 bases and V by 0 bases; bases with no gene match: 6. The chain's CDR3 is CASSQDGGQGIYNEQFF. CDR3 sequence (DNA): TGCGCCAGCAGCCAAGATGGGGGACAGGGGATATACAATGAGCAGTTCTTC.

V gene TRBV19 combines with J gene TRBJ1-5; D remains unclear. Germline-derived CDR1 and CDR2 are LNHDA and SQIVND (reference sequence). V lost 3 bases to trimming and J lost 0 bases, with 12 bases between them. This CDR3 has 16 amino acids. The CDR3 DNA sequence: TGTGCCAGTAGTATGTTTTGGGAGTATAGCAATCAGCCCCAGCATTTT. It encodes CASSMFWEYSNQPQHF. The full variable domain, rest sourced from reference TRBV19 and TRBJ1-5, is DGGITQSPKYLFRKEGQNVTLSCEQNLNHDAMYWYRQDPGQGLRLIYYSQIVNDFQKGDIAEGYSVSREKKESFPLTVTSAQKNPTAFYLCASSMFWEYSNQPQHFGDGTRLSIL.

This clone came up a few times. The chain combines TRBV6-4 with TRBJ1-1; the match to TRBD1 covers 7 bases. The junction had 9 bases not matched to a gene; V was cut back by 6 bases and J by 5 bases. In germline, CDR1 is MRHNA, CDR2 SNTAGT. This CDR3 spans 14 amino acids. CDR3 sequence: CASSLGQGETEAFF. The DNA for the CDR3 is TGTGCCAGCAGCCTCGGGCAGGGGGAGACTGAAGCTTTCTTT.

V gene TRBV19 combines with J gene TRBJ1-5; tentative D call: TRBD1 (6 bases). Trimming took 7 bases from V and 7 from J, leaving 14 bases between them. This CDR3 is 13 amino acids long. Germline values: CDR1 LNHDA, CDR2 SQIVND (reference sequence). The CDR3 reads CASTASGAQPQHF. The CDR3 nucleotides read TGTGCCAGTACGGCGTCAGGGGCCCAGCCCCAGCATTTT.

The rearrangement links TRBV7-2 to TRBJ2-3; TRBD2 matches at 16 bases. The CDR3 covers 19 residues. Germline V gene sequence: CDR1 SGHTA, CDR2 FQGNSA. Losses at the gene ends were 1 base for V and 0 bases for J; bases not matched to a gene: 4. DNA of the CDR3: TGTGCCAGCAGCTTAGAGGGACTAGCGGGGGGGTCTAGCACAGATACGCAGTATTTT. It specifies CASSLEGLAGGSSTDTQYF.

The rearrangement uses TRBV7-9 and TRBJ2-3, with 8 positions matching TRBD1. Germline V lookup: CDR1 SEHNR, CDR2 FQNEAQ (reference sequence). This CDR3 comprises 18 residues. The J segment lost 1 base and the V segment lost 5 bases, leaving 14 bases of the junction unmatched. The chain's CDR3 is CASSLSSGGRVGTDTQYF. CDR3 bases: TGTGCCAGCAGCCTCTCTTCAGGGGGCAGGGTGGGCACAGATACGCAGTATTTT.

V is TRBV5-1 and J is TRBJ2-1, with 10 positions matching TRBD2. CDR3 length equals 16 residues. V was clipped by 4 bases and J by 5 bases; unmatched bases: 9. Germline V gene sequence: CDR1 SGHRS, CDR2 YFSETQ. This CDR3 is CASSTDLAGDNNEQFF. The CDR3 DNA sequence: TGCGCCAGCAGCACCGACCTAGCGGGGGACAACAATGAGCAGTTCTTC.

V is TRBV5-6 and J is TRBJ2-1, with TRBD1 matching over 7 bases. Germline V gene sequence: CDR1 SGHDT, CDR2 YYEEEE. There are 14 residues in the CDR3. Losses at the gene ends were 2 bases for V and 9 bases for J; bases not matched to a gene: 8. This CDR3 reads CASSLSGRGSEQFF. DNA for the CDR3: TGTGCCAGCAGCTTATCGGGCAGGGGGAGTGAGCAGTTCTTC. Filled out from reference TRBV5-6 and TRBJ2-1, the complete variable domain reads DAGVTQSPTHLIKTRGQQVTLRCSPKSGHDTVSWYQQALGQGPQFIFQYYEEEERQRGNFPDRFSGHQFPNYSSELNVNALLLGDSALYLCASSLSGRGSEQFFGPGTRLTVL.

The count of this clone is one. The rearrangement uses TRBV27 and TRBJ1-5; TRBD1 agrees at 7 bases. V dropped 6 bases and J dropped 5; count of bases not matched to a gene: 4. Germline CDR1 MNHEY, CDR2 SMNVEV (reference sequence). The length of the CDR3 is 13 residues. DNA of the CDR3: TGTGCCAGCAGCTTCGACAGGGATCAGCCCCAGCATTTT. It encodes CASSFDRDQPQHF.

This chain joins TRBV15 and TRBJ1-5; 7 nucleotides agree with TRBD1. The J segment lost 6 bases and the V segment lost 1 base, leaving 6 bases of the junction unmatched. The CDR3 runs to 15 residues. CDR1 and CDR2 from the germline V gene are LNHNV and YYDKDF (reference sequence). This CDR3 is CATSRVTGVGQPQHF. In DNA, the CDR3 is TGTGCCACCAGCAGAGTCACAGGGGTAGGTCAGCCCCAGCATTTT. The full variable domain, with the rest looked up from reference TRBV15 and TRBJ1-5, is DAMVIQNPRYQVTQFGKPVTLSCSQTLNHNVMYWYQQKSSQAPKLLFHYYDKDFNNEADTPDNFQSRRPNTSFCFLDIRSPGLGDTAMYLCATSRVTGVGQPQHFGDGTRLSIL.

The chain couples TRBV7-3 to TRBJ1-2, with 10 nucleotides matching TRBD1. The CDR3 contains 15 residues. Germline CDR1 is SGHTA and CDR2 is FQGTGA. With V trimmed by 5 bases and J by 6 bases, 9 bases remained unmatched. CDR3 residues: CASSPYPGTGDGYTF. CDR3 nucleotides: TGTGCCAGCAGCCCTTACCCCGGGACAGGGGATGGCTACACCTTC.

This rearrangement joins TRBV13 to TRBJ2-1; possible D gene TRBD1, 5 bases. V was clipped by 0 bases and J by 7 bases, with 10 bases between them. Germline V lookup: CDR1 PRHDT, CDR2 FYEKMQ (reference sequence). This CDR3 spans 14 amino acids. For the CDR3, the DNA is TGTGCCAGCAGCTTAGGCCGGGCAGGGAATGAGCAGTTCTTC. Protein: CASSLGRAGNEQFF.